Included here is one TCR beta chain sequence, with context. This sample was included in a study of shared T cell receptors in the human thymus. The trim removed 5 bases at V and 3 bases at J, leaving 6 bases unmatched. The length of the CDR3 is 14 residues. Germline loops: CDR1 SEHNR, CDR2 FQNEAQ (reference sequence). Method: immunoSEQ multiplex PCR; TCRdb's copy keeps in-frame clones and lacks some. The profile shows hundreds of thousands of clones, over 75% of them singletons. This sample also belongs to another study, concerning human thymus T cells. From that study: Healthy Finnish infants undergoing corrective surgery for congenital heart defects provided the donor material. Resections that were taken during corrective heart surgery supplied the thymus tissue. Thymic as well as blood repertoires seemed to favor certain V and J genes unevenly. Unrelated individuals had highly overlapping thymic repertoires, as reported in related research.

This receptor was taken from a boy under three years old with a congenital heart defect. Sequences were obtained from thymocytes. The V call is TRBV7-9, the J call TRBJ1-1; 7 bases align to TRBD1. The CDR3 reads CASSPQGRDTEAFF. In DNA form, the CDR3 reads TGTGCCAGCAGCCCACAGGGGCGGGACACTGAAGCTTTCTTT.